Shown below are 32 T cell receptor beta chains from a single sample sequenced in a study of T cell repertoires in cytomegalovirus infection. Each CDR3 protein is one row after TCRdb ran MiXCR on the reads. The sample contains over 300,000 distinct CDR3 sequences, 17% of which appear only once. Sequencing was carried out using PBMCs. Every receptor here comes from a human donor in good health (CMV status not recorded). Some clones in this sample may be carry-over from other donors' samples.

This clonotype appeared a few times. The chain employs TRBV25-1 and TRBJ2-3; perhaps TRBD1 as D (6 bases). The CDR3 loop spans 15 amino acids. V dropped 1 base and J dropped 1 base, with 9 bases sitting between them. Germline CDR1 is MGHDK and CDR2 is SYGVNS. The DNA of the CDR3 is TGTGCCAGCAGTGAATGGGGGCCGGGCACAGATACGCAGTATTTT. Its protein product is CASSEWGPGTDTQYF.

In its sample, this clonotype was seen many times. The CDR3: CASKPRTANSPLHF. DNA for the CDR3: TGTGCCAGCAAACCTAGGACAGCAAATTCACCCCTCCACTTT. V and J are TRBV28 and TRBJ1-6; a possible D gene is TRBD1 (6 bases). This CDR3 is built from 14 residues. The germline gives CDR1 MDHEN, CDR2 SYDVKM. V was cut by 7 bases and J by 7 bases, with 14 bases left in between.

V gene TRBV11-2 combines with J gene TRBJ1-2, with TRBD1 matching 8 bases. CDR3 length: 12 amino acids. The germline V gene encodes CDR1 SGHAT and CDR2 FQNNGV. With 5 bases clipped from V and 8 bases from J, the junction kept 4 bases outside the gene matches. The CDR3 spells CASSRQGQGYTF. Written as DNA, the CDR3 is TGTGCCAGCAGCCGACAGGGGCAGGGCTACACCTTC. The full variable domain, its missing parts supplied by reference TRBV11-2 and TRBJ1-2, is EAGVAQSPRYKIIEKRQSVAFWCNPISGHATLYWYQQILGQGPKLLIQFQNNGVVDDSQLPKDRFSAERLKGVDSTLKIQPAKLEDSAVYLCASSRQGQGYTFGSGTRLTVV.

This clonotype was detected only a few times. The rearrangement joins TRBV12-3 or TRBV12-4 to TRBJ1-5; D may be TRBD1 (5 bases). The V and J ends lost 3 bases and 7 bases respectively, with 13 bases between them. The CDR3 covers 14 residues. CDR3 in amino acids: CASSFGGANQPQHF. The CDR3, as DNA: TGTGCCAGCAGTTTTGGCGGGGCAAACCAGCCCCAGCATTTT.

The genes are TRBV10-3 and TRBJ2-7, with TRBD1 matching 7 bases. The CDR3 has 12 amino acids. The germline V gene has CDR1 ENHRY and CDR2 SYGVKD. Trimming cost V 11 bases and J 4 bases; bases outside gene matches: 8. CDR3 DNA: TGTGCCGCCGCCGGACAGGTTTACGAGCAGTACTTC. It specifies CAAAGQVYEQYF.

The chain joins TRBV29-1 to TRBJ2-3; D remains ambiguous. With 6 bases removed from V and 0 bases from J, the gap between germline ends came to 7 bases. Germline CDR1 reads SQVTM; CDR2 reads ANQGSEA. The length of the CDR3 is 12 residues. CDR3 region: CSVMGSTDTQYF. CDR3 coding DNA: TGCAGCGTAATGGGTAGCACAGATACGCAGTATTTT.

There are a few counts of this clonotype. This chain uses TRBV6-5 with TRBJ2-7, with 10 positions matching TRBD1. Germline trimming cut 7 bases from V and 5 bases from J; bases unmatched to any gene: 5. Germline V CDR1 and CDR2: MNHEY, SVGAGI. The CDR3 length is 13 residues. The CDR3 protein is CASIQTGGNEQYF. The CDR3 nucleotides read TGTGCCAGCATCCAGACAGGGGGCAACGAGCAGTACTTC.

This clonotype has at least ten counts. V is TRBV7-2 and J is TRBJ2-5; D unresolved. The CDR3 is 13 residues long. V was clipped by 2 bases and J by 7 bases, with 11 bases between them. The germline V gene encodes CDR1 SGHTA and CDR2 FQGNSA. For the CDR3, the DNA is TGTGCCAGCAGCTTATGGCTGGATGTGACCCAGTACTTC. Translating it yields CASSLWLDVTQYF.

This clonotype was counted at least ten times. The V call is TRBV20-1, the J call TRBJ1-2; 8 bases agree with TRBD1. CDR3 length equals 13 residues. CDR1 is DFQATT and CDR2 is SNEGSKA in the germline V gene (reference sequence). The CDR3 sequence is CSPRQGNDYGYTF. The CDR3, as DNA: TGCAGCCCTAGACAGGGGAACGACTATGGCTACACCTTC.

This clonotype was counted a few times. The rearrangement links TRBV27 to TRBJ1-6; 9 nucleotides line up with TRBD1. This CDR3 region has 15 residues. Germline assignment: CDR1 MNHEY and CDR2 SMNVEV (reference sequence). V was pared by 7 bases and J by 9 bases, with 10 bases of the junction left unmatched. The CDR3 nucleotides are TGTGCCAGCAAACCAACGGACAGGGGAAGTTCACCCCTCCACTTT. This encodes CASKPTDRGSSPLHF.

Many counts were recorded for this clonotype. The chain couples TRBV24-1 to TRBJ2-5; 12 bases are shared with TRBD2. The length of the CDR3 is 15 residues. V lost 7 bases, J lost 5 bases, and 7 bases stayed unmatched. The germline CDR1 and CDR2 sequences are KGHDR and SFDVKD. DNA of the CDR3: TGTGCCACCAGCGCTAGCGGGGGGGCGGTGGAGACCCAGTACTTC. This sequence encodes CATSASGGAVETQYF.

This clonotype was counted at least ten times. The chain is built from TRBV7-2 and TRBJ1-1; tentative D call: TRBD1 (5 bases). Germline CDR1 and CDR2: SGHTA and FQGNSA. Trimming took off 8 bases at V and 0 bases at J, with 22 bases between the two ends. The CDR3 totals 17 residues. CDR3 region: CASPSGGLPPMNTEAFF. DNA for the CDR3: TGTGCCAGCCCGAGCGGGGGTCTGCCCCCAATGAACACTGAAGCTTTCTTT.

In DNA, the CDR3 is TGTGCCAGCAGTGCAGGGGGCGCGAAGGGCTCCTACGAGCAGTACTTC. Translating it yields CASSAGGAKGSYEQYF. V usage is TRBV5-4 and J usage is TRBJ2-7; 8 nucleotides align to TRBD1. Germline trimming cut 5 bases from V and 0 bases from J; bases unmatched to any gene: 10. The CDR3 contains 16 residues. The V gene's germline CDR1 is SGHNT and CDR2 YYREEE (reference sequence).

The table lists this clonotype with many counts. DNA of the CDR3: TGTGCCAGCAGCTTAGACCCCGGGACCCACACTGAAGCTTTCTTT. Amino acid sequence: CASSLDPGTHTEAFF. The rearrangement links TRBV7-8 to TRBJ1-1, with D possibly matching TRBD1 (5 bases). This CDR3 region has 15 residues. Deletions cut 1 base from V and 3 bases from J, with 12 bases between. Germline CDR1 reads SGHVS; CDR2 reads FQNEAQ.

The CDR3 spells CSAETGGYTEAFF. CDR3 sequence (DNA): TGCAGTGCTGAGACAGGGGGGTACACTGAAGCTTTCTTT. V usage is TRBV20-1 and J usage is TRBJ1-1; 9 nucleotides line up with TRBD1. V was pared by 5 bases and J by 3 bases, with 4 bases of the junction left unmatched. Germline values: CDR1 DFQATT, CDR2 SNEGSKA (reference sequence). The CDR3 consists of 13 residues.

The sample holds a few counts of this clonotype. V is TRBV20-1 and J is TRBJ1-6; perhaps TRBD1 as D (5 bases). V lost 3 bases and J lost 7, with 16 bases in between. The germline V gene encodes CDR1 DFQATT and CDR2 SNEGSKA (reference sequence). The CDR3 loop spans 15 amino acids. The CDR3 DNA follows: TGCAGTGCTAGGATCACGGGACGAAGAAATTCACCCCTCCACTTT. Its translation: CSARITGRRNSPLHF.

The table lists this clonotype with many counts. The J gene is TRBJ2-5, the V gene TRBV7-2, with 12 bases lining up with TRBD2. CDR1 and CDR2 from the germline V gene are SGHTA and FQGNSA. V lost 1 base and J lost 5; bases outside the gene matches: 11. CDR3 length: 18 residues. The CDR3 sequence is CASSLGVVLAGGTETQYF. CDR3 nucleotides: TGTGCCAGCAGCTTAGGGGTGGTACTAGCGGGGGGAACGGAGACCCAGTACTTC. The full variable domain, with the rest looked up from reference TRBV7-2 and TRBJ2-5, is GAGVSQSPSNKVTEKGKDVELRCDPISGHTALYWYRQSLGQGLEFLIYFQGNSAPDKSGLPSDRFSAERTGGSVSTLTIQRTQQEDSAVYLCASSLGVVLAGGTETQYFGPGTRLLVL.

The chain joins TRBV12-3 or TRBV12-4 to TRBJ1-5; D not resolved. The CDR3 length is 14 residues. The V end was cut by 5 bases, the J end by 4 bases, with 12 bases between. CDR3 in DNA: TGTGCCAGCAGTCAGGACGGAGTTAATCAGCCCCAGCATTTT. Translated, it gives CASSQDGVNQPQHF.

This clonotype was seen a few times. This chain uses TRBV27 with TRBJ1-2; D call uncertain. The length of the CDR3 is 14 residues. CDR1 MNHEY and CDR2 SMNVEV come from the germline V gene (reference sequence). The V end lost 6 bases, the J end lost 0 bases, and 11 bases lay between the germline ends. As DNA, the CDR3 is TGTGCCAGCAGCCCCGACGGCCCTAACTATGGCTACACCTTC. It translates to CASSPDGPNYGYTF.

The chain combines TRBV20-1 with TRBJ1-2; 7 nucleotides align to TRBD1. V lost 6 bases, J lost 4 bases, and 2 bases stayed unmatched. Germline V lookup: CDR1 DFQATT, CDR2 SNEGSKA (reference sequence). CDR3 length: 11 residues. The CDR3 DNA is TGCAGTGCGCGGACAGGCTATGGCTACACCTTC. Protein sequence: CSARTGYGYTF.

This clonotype was seen more than once but under ten times. The chain employs TRBV28 and TRBJ1-4, with D perhaps matching TRBD1 (5 bases). V was pared by 7 bases and J by 7 bases, with 16 bases between. The CDR3 runs to 14 residues. Germline V gives CDR1 MDHEN, CDR2 SYDVKM. CDR3 amino acids: CASNTGTVLEKLFF. The CDR3 nucleotides read TGTGCCAGCAACACCGGGACGGTCCTTGAAAAACTGTTTTTT.

At least ten counts were recorded for this clonotype. V gene TRBV4-2 combines with J gene TRBJ2-7; perhaps TRBD2 as D (5 bases). CDR1 and CDR2 from the germline V gene are LGHNA and YNFKEQ. The germline V and J ends were trimmed by 0 bases and 2 bases, with 14 bases remaining between them. The CDR3 runs to 16 residues. This CDR3 is CASSQENSGLTYEQYF. CDR3 DNA sequence: TGTGCCAGCAGCCAAGAGAACAGCGGTTTGACCTACGAGCAGTACTTC.

In this sample, this clonotype turned up many times. This chain links TRBV2 with TRBJ1-5; 7 nucleotides match TRBD1. This CDR3 has 16 residues. CDR1 SNHLY and CDR2 FYNNEI come from the germline V gene. Germline trimming cut 5 bases from V and 1 base from J; bases unmatched to any gene: 8. The CDR3 region has the DNA TGTGCCAGCAGTACCGACAGGGAGGGGAGCAATCAGCCCCAGCATTTT. Translating gives CASSTDREGSNQPQHF.

The gene calls are TRBV4-1 and TRBJ2-2; D unclear. The CDR3 has 13 amino acids. V shed 3 bases and J shed 1 base, with 3 bases lying between them. Looked up from germline, CDR1 is MGHRA and CDR2 is YSYEKL. This chain's CDR3 is CASSQRNTGELFF. As DNA, the CDR3 is TGCGCCAGCAGCCAGAGGAACACCGGGGAGCTGTTTTTT.

The genes are TRBV5-4 and TRBJ2-5, with TRBD1 matching 9 bases. Germline V gives CDR1 SGHNT, CDR2 YYREEE (reference sequence). V shed 4 bases and J 6 bases; nucleotides not matched to a gene: 7. The length of the CDR3 is 14 residues. CDR3 sequence (DNA): TGTGCCAGCAGCATTGGACAGGGGTTGAAGACCCAGTACTTC. Amino acids: CASSIGQGLKTQYF.

This clonotype was seen ten or more times. The chain joins TRBV6-1 to TRBJ2-3, with 7 bases lining up with TRBD2. Germline V CDR1 and CDR2: MNHNS, SASEGT. This CDR3 is built from 13 residues. Unmatched junction bases numbered 0, after V lost 6 bases and J lost 0 bases. CDR3: CASRGGSTDTQYF. CDR3 DNA sequence: TGTGCCAGCAGGGGGGGGAGCACAGATACGCAGTATTTT.

The chain couples TRBV12-3 or TRBV12-4 to TRBJ1-6, with D unresolved. Trimming left V 6 bases short and J 1 base short, with 13 bases between. This CDR3 has 16 amino acids. CDR3: CASSPDARSYNSPLHF. The DNA of the CDR3 is TGTGCCAGCAGCCCGGACGCCAGGTCCTATAATTCACCCCTCCACTTT.

This clonotype came up a few times. The chain has TRBV20-1 and TRBJ2-5, with unresolved D. The CDR3 contains 12 residues. Germline-derived CDR1 and CDR2 are DFQATT and SNEGSKA (reference sequence). Between the trimmed V and J ends, which lost 2 bases and 2 bases, there was a span of 6 bases. CDR3: CSARKQQETQYF. The CDR3 DNA follows: TGCAGTGCTAGAAAACAGCAAGAGACCCAGTACTTC.

This clonotype was observed a single time. One end of the junction is discordant with germline, which a read error may explain. This sequence joins TRBV6-2 or TRBV6-3 and TRBJ1-5; 9 nucleotides agree with TRBD1. The CDR3 is 16 amino acids. Germline V lookup: CDR1 MNHEY, CDR2 SVGEGT. In nucleotides, the CDR3 is TGTGCCAACAGTTACGGGGGACAGGGATGGGGGCCGGCCCAGCATTTT. Its translation: CANSYGGQGWGPAQHF.

This clonotype has just a few counts. This chain joins TRBV12-3 or TRBV12-4 and TRBJ1-6, with no clear D. The CDR3 runs 14 residues. Trimming shortened V by 2 bases and J by 7 bases, and 9 bases separated the two germline ends. DNA for the CDR3: TGTGCCAGCAGTTTACCCGGGGTCAATTCACCCCTCCACTTT. Translating gives CASSLPGVNSPLHF.

The CDR3 bases are TGTGCCAGCAGCGTAGGCGGACAGGGCATGGCTGGGGCCAACGTCCTGACTTTC. Translated, it gives CASSVGGQGMAGANVLTF. The rearrangement joins TRBV9 to TRBJ2-6; 8 nucleotides align to TRBD1. The CDR3 extends over 18 amino acids. Germline CDR1 reads SGDLS; CDR2 reads YYNGEE. V lost 0 bases and J lost 2; bases outside the gene matches: 7.

The sample holds many counts of this clonotype. V is TRBV7-9 and J is TRBJ2-1; 13 positions agree with TRBD2. With V trimmed by 4 bases and J by 6 bases, 9 bases remained unmatched. Germline CDR1 SEHNR, CDR2 FQNEAQ (reference sequence). The CDR3 is made up of 17 amino acids. In DNA, the CDR3 is TGTGCCAGCAGCTACGAATCCGGGACTAGCGGGGTCAATGAGCAGTTCTTC. It translates to CASSYESGTSGVNEQFF.